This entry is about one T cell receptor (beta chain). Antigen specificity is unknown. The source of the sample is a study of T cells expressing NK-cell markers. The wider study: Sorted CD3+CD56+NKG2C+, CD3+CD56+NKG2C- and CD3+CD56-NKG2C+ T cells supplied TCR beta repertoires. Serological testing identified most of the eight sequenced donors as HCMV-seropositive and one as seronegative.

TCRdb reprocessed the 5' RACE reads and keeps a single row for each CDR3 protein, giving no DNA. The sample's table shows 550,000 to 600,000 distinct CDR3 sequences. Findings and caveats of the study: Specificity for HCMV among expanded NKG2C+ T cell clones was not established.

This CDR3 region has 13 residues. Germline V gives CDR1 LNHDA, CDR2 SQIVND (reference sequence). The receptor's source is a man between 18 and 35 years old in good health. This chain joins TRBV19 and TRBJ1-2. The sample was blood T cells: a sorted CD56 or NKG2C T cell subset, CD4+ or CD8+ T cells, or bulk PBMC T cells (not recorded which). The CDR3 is CASSILADYGYTF.